Sequencing of this T cell receptor beta chain was carried out in a study of graft-versus-host responses after intestinal transplantation. About the study: Every recipient underwent anti-thymocyte globulin induction, then tacrolimus and steroids for three to four years. Overall study findings and caveats: Recipient bone marrow held GvH clones, some seen earlier in ileum or blood. Early declines in HvG clones that occurred post-transplant were associated with peak circulating GvH clone levels.

The CDR3 has 17 amino acids. The junction had 11 bases not matched to a gene; V was cut back by 2 bases and J by 8 bases. The data were produced by immunoSEQ multiplex PCR, yet TCRdb's version contains in-frame clones alone and is incomplete. The sample shows around 9,000 clones, 93% of them seen only once. A note on this clone: Antigen unknown.

The sequence was obtained from a human patient who received an intestinal transplant, so some T cells may come from the graft donor. The rearrangement joins TRBV23-1 to TRBJ1-4; TRBD1 matches 10 bases. TRBV23-1 is an ORF, and what it does is uncertain. The sample in question was PBMCs, obtained 11 days after intestinal transplantation. The CDR3, as DNA: TGCGCCAGCAGTCAAACCCCCGACAGGGGGCGAGTCGAAAAACTGTTTTTT. It encodes CASSQTPDRGRVEKLFF.